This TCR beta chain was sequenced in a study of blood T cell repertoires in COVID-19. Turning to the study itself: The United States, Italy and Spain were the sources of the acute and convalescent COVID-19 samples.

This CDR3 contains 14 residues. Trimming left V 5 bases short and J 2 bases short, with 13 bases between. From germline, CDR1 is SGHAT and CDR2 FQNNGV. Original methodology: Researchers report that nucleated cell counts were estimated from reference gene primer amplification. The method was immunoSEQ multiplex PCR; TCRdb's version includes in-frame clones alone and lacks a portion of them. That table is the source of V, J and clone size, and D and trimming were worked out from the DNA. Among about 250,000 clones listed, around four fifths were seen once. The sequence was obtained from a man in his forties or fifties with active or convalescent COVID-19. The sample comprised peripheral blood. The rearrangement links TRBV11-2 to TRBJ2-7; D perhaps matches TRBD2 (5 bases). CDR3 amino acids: CASSLTGYAYEQYF. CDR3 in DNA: TGTGCCAGCAGCCTTACGGGGTACGCCTACGAGCAGTACTTC.